A selection of T cell receptor beta chains follows, all from one sample in a study of blood T cell repertoires in COVID-19. Measured with immunoSEQ multiplex PCR; TCRdb has only the in-frame clones, and not every one. The table shows about 150,000 clones, with roughly four fifths occurring only once. The material sequenced was peripheral blood. All receptors derive from a woman aged 60-75 years with acute or convalescent COVID-19. Each CDR3 is given with its conserved first and last residue. Each record gives: J gene, D gene, V gene, clone size, CDR3 DNA, CDR3 protein. A D gene is named only where the DNA matches it firmly. Clone size appears in some rows only: once, few, many, or a class for an expanded clone.

>TRBJ1-1|-|TRBV29-1|-
TGCAGCGTTGGCAGGGCGAACACTGAAGCTTTCTTT
CSVGRANTEAFF
>TRBJ2-3|TRBD2|TRBV4-1|-
TGCGCCAGCAGCCATCAAGGACTAGCGGGCACAGATACGCAGTATTTT
CASSHQGLAGTDTQYF
>TRBJ2-7|TRBD1|TRBV7-9|-
TGTGCCAGCAGCCCCCTCCCGGGACAGGGCTCCCACGAGCAGTACTTC
CASSPLPGQGSHEQYF
>TRBJ1-6|-|TRBV13|-
TGTGCCAGCAGCTTAGGGGTGGGAGGGTCGGTGAATTCACCCCTCCACTTT
CASSLGVGGSVNSPLHF
>TRBJ1-1|TRBD1|TRBV5-1|-
TGCGCCAGCAGCTTGGTTCACAGGGGCCCGAACACTGAAGCTTTCTTT
CASSLVHRGPNTEAFF
>TRBJ2-1|TRBD1|TRBV6-5|-
TGTGCCAGCAGTTACTCGGGACAGGGCTACAATGAGCAGTTCTTC
CASSYSGQGYNEQFF
>TRBJ2-2|TRBD1|TRBV5-1|once
TGCGCCAGCAGCCCCACAGGGGCCTCGGGCACCGGGGAGCTGTTTTTT
CASSPTGASGTGELFF
>TRBJ1-1|TRBD1|TRBV19|-
TGTGCCAGTAGTAGGGGACAGACGAACACTGAAGCTTTCTTT
CASSRGQTNTEAFF
>TRBJ2-1|TRBD2|TRBV5-1|-
TGCGCCAGCAGCTTGCTGAGCGGGGGGGCGATTGAGCAGTTCTTC
CASSLLSGGAIEQFF
>TRBJ2-3|TRBD2|TRBV7-6|-
TGTGCCAGCAGCTTAGTAGCGGGGGCCGCGGATACGCAGTATTTT
CASSLVAGAADTQYF
>TRBJ2-6|TRBD2|TRBV14|-
TGTGCCAGCAGCCGTACGACTAGCGGGGTCTCTGGGGCCAACGTCCTGACTTTC
CASSRTTSGVSGANVLTF
>TRBJ1-6|-|TRBV6-5|-
TGTGCCAGCAGTCACCAGGGTTATAATTCACCCCTCCACTTT
CASSHQGYNSPLHF
>TRBJ2-7|-|TRBV9|-
TGTGCCAGCAGCGTGGGGGCGGGGGACTTTGAGCAGTACTTC
CASSVGAGDFEQYF
>TRBJ1-2|TRBD1|TRBV11-1|-
TGTGCCAGCAGCTTGGAAGGGGGCCATGGCTACACCTTC
CASSLEGGHGYTF
>TRBJ2-2|TRBD1|TRBV3-1/TRBV3-2|few
TGTGCCAGCAGCCAAGCGGGACAGGGTGGTAACGGGGAGCTGTTTTTT
CASSQAGQGGNGELFF
>TRBJ2-5|-|TRBV6-2/TRBV6-3|-
TGTGCCAGCAGTTACGGGGGATCGGGACTTCAAGAGACCCAGTACTTC
CASSYGGSGLQETQYF
>TRBJ1-1|-|TRBV6-5|-
TGTGCCAGCAGTTGGGAGACAGGTGAAGCTTTCTTT
CASSWETGEAFF
>TRBJ1-2|-|TRBV3-1/TRBV3-2|-
TGTGCCAGCAGCAAAGGTCCGGGGGACTATGGCTACACCTTC
CASSKGPGDYGYTF
>TRBJ2-1|-|TRBV27|-
TGTGCCAGCAGTAGGCCAGGGGTGTCCAATGAGCAGTTCTTC
CASSRPGVSNEQFF
>TRBJ2-1|-|TRBV5-1|-
TGCGCCAGCAGCTATAGCGGAAATGAGCAGTTCTTC
CASSYSGNEQFF
>TRBJ2-7|-|TRBV2|-
TGTGCCAGCTCTCCTACTGGGGAGGCGTACGAGCAGTACTTC
CASSPTGEAYEQYF
>TRBJ1-6|-|TRBV19|-
TGTGCCAGTAGTATCCGGGGTACCTATAATTCACCCCTCCACTTT
CASSIRGTYNSPLHF
>TRBJ2-1|-|TRBV29-1|-
TGCAGCGTGTCCCGAGACAGTCAATACAATGAGCAGTTCTTC
CSVSRDSQYNEQFF
>TRBJ2-1|-|TRBV7-7|-
TGTGCTAGCAGCTTAGAAAAGAGCTCCTACAATGAGCAGTTCTTC
CASSLEKSSYNEQFF
>TRBJ2-3|-|TRBV19|-
TGTGCCACTCTCGGGTGGGATACGCAGTATTTT
CATLGWDTQYF
>TRBJ1-1|-|TRBV5-6|-
TGTGCCAGCAGCTTGGACACAGGGTTACACACTGAAGCTTTCTTT
CASSLDTGLHTEAFF
>TRBJ2-1|-|TRBV4-1|few
TGCGCCAGCAGCCATCAGGGGCTAAGGACAGTTAATGAGCAGTTCTTC
CASSHQGLRTVNEQFF
>TRBJ2-5|-|TRBV9|-
TGTGCCAGCAGCTTTGCGGGACGTCCGCAAGAGACCCAGTACTTC
CASSFAGRPQETQYF
>TRBJ2-1|TRBD2|TRBV7-2|-
TGTGCCAGCAGCTTAGTTTCTAGCGGGGGACTTAACAATGAGCAGTTCTTC
CASSLVSSGGLNNEQFF
>TRBJ1-5|-|TRBV6-2/TRBV6-3|once
TGTGCCAGCAGTTACCAGGGGCAGCCCCAGCATTTT
CASSYQGQPQHF
>TRBJ1-5|TRBD1|TRBV6-1|-
TGTGCCAGCAGTGAGTGGCCAGGGGGTCAGCCCCAGCATTTT
CASSEWPGGQPQHF
>TRBJ1-3|-|TRBV29-1|-
TGCAGCGTTGGCGGGGGCTCTGGAAACACCATATATTTT
CSVGGGSGNTIYF